This T cell receptor beta chain was identified during a study of shared clonotypes between healthy human individuals (dated by TCRdb to between 2020 and 2021). Describing the broader study: The cohort included a few men and two women between 18 and 49 years of age. Per donor, three plates each were used for CD4 naive and CD4 memory, two for CD8 naive, and one for CD8 memory. To estimate repertoire size and how much clonotype sharing occurs between individuals, the study deeply sequenced the blood TCR repertoires of about five healthy adults. Libraries were prepared and TCR repertoires were sequenced by different laboratories using diverse techniques, in order to increase sequencing depth and limit assay-specific biases. Between about 0.9 and 8.9 billion PBMCs per donor were obtained by leukapheresis. Overall study outcomes, separate from this receptor: Because the study included a small number of donors, the genetic and exposure-history diversity represented was limited. Naive subsets generally had larger estimated clonotype richness than memory subsets did. Incomplete sequencing was indicated by rarefaction of sorted-subset datasets, despite the large sequencing depth. Pairwise subsampling led to the expectation that sequencing depth would affect the degree of clonotype sharing among donors. Compared with non-shared clonotypes, the clonotypes found in all four sorted-subset donors had higher generation probabilities. Roughly 5.2% of naive CD4, 3.5% of naive CD8, about 2.1% of memory CD4, and over 0.35% of memory CD8 clonotypes were shared across several donors. Sampling was limited to blood, and TCR repertoires in tissue likely differ from TCR repertoires in blood.

Taken from cysteine to phenylalanine, the CDR3 has 15 residues. Just the 45-base CDR3 DNA is kept, in frame starting at base 1. Sequences SGHTA (CDR1) and FQGNSA (CDR2) are obtained from the germline V gene. V loses 6 bases of germline sequence and J loses 2 bases, and the interval between the two ends is 17 bases. Using the deep immunoSEQ assay, TCR CDR3 regions were amplified from genomic DNA by multiplex PCR. Extracted genomic DNA from each cell subset was distributed evenly across all wells of several immunoSEQ 96-well plates, and each plate was treated as a replicate. For sorted subsets, approximately 0.2 ug of genomic DNA, equivalent to around 31,000 T cell genomes, went into each replicate PCR. Purified libraries were measured with a Qubit 3.0 fluorometer, size-checked on a Bioanalyzer 2100, and measured again with the KAPA Library Quantification kit. A separate single-read 150-cycle Illumina NextSeq 550 flow cell was used to sequence each immunoSEQ 96-well plate. As for the original processing: Because only junctional sequences without quality scores were contained in the immunoSEQ output, filtering matching that applied to full-length reads could not be performed. To assign V/J genes and CDR3, sequences were annotated against IMGT germline references using PyIR, a Python wrapper for IgBLAST v1.9. Reads with weak V/J assignments (E-value above 1e-6), missing CDR3, stop codons, out-of-frame junctions, or ambiguous translated residues were removed. V3J clonotypes were defined as sequences sharing an identical inferred V gene, J gene, and CDR3 amino acid sequence. To compute the percentage overlap between repertoires, the number of shared unique clonotypes was divided by the size of the smaller repertoire. Repertoire richness was assessed with RTK rarefaction, the Chao1 estimator, and Recon v2.1 estimates of unobserved clonotypes. OLGA was used to compute generation probabilities for all TCRbeta clonotypes that the gDNA method yielded from a handful of donors. TCRdb carries this immuneACCESS record with in-frame sequences only. Its versions omit some clonotypes, under half of them owing to an unresolved V gene in the studies checked, with the rest unexplained. The D gene and trimming were derived from the DNA, and the V and J assignments and clone size from that table. This sample lists millions of clones; roughly 96% were detected once. 0.13% of the sample comes from the top ten.

Healthy HIV-negative adults with no recently reported acute infections or vaccinations were included as donors. All donors were Caucasian adults living in Nashville, Tennessee, USA. Magnetic negative selection was used to enrich CD4+ T cells, after which naive cells were positively selected on CD45RA and the negative fraction became the memory subset. After blood collection by leukapheresis, PBMCs were isolated using Ficoll-Histopaque density gradient centrifugation and then cryopreserved in the vapor phase of liquid nitrogen. Analytical flow cytometry was used to check the purity and quantity of every magnetically sorted T cell population. Genomic DNA was isolated from each sorted fraction and quantified by UV absorbance on a Nanodrop 2000c. With respect to this clone: Its antigen target is currently unknown. One base away there is no much larger clone; base qualities are not given.

Recombination linked TRBV7-2 to TRBJ2-7; the D match is possibly TRBD1 or TRBD2, with 5 bases aligned in each. The sample was naive CD4+ T cells sorted from blood. The sample's cell subset or site, from its label and the paper: CD45RA+ positively selected. The clonotype comes from a man younger than 35 in good health. The nucleotides are TGTGCCAGCAGTCCTGGTGGGGGTATCCCCTACGAGCAGTACTTC. The translation is CASSPGGGIPYEQYF.